Given below is one T cell receptor beta chain in context. The antigen is not known. The data are from a study of cytomegalovirus exposure and HLA in healthy donors. Whole-study findings and limits: TCR sequences were mostly rare, though some public TCRs occurred in many donors.

Germline V lookup: CDR1 SGHRS, CDR2 YFSETQ. The J segment lost 4 bases and the V segment lost 5 bases, leaving 4 bases of the junction unmatched. This CDR3 region has 13 residues. This PCR relied on a set of 60 Vbeta primers and 13 Jbeta primers. TCRdb's copy holds only in-frame clones and misses some; the assay was immunoSEQ multiplex PCR. This sample has roughly 140,000 clones, with about 75% found just once. V and J are TRBV5-1 and TRBJ2-3, with 7 bases lining up with TRBD2. The receptor was isolated from a man in his sixties in good health and CMV-seronegative. Sequencing was done on a sample of PBMCs. CDR3 DNA sequence: TGCGCCAGCAGTCAGGGAGGGCCAGATACGCAGTATTTT. Its protein product is CASSQGGPDTQYF.